What follows are 10 T cell receptor beta chains derived from one specimen sequenced in a study of CD8+ T cells in alopecia areata. Extracted RNA was reverse transcribed into cDNA, the sequencing template. Data came from immunoSEQ multiplex PCR; TCRdb stores just in-frame clones and leaves some out. The repertoire holds tens of thousands of clones, with about 71% as singletons. Described treatment: oral pan-JAK inhibitor, 5-10 mg twice daily. Sequences were derived from CD8+ T cells sorted from blood, sampled at week 4, from a patient treated with tofacitinib. The receptor set was obtained from a human donor with alopecia areata.

This clone was detected a few times. V and J are TRBV13 and TRBJ1-5; maybe TRBD1 (6 bases). Germline lookup yields CDR1 PRHDT and CDR2 FYEKMQ (reference sequence). Trimming shortened V by 3 bases and J by 5 bases, and 11 bases separated the two germline ends. The CDR3 contains 14 residues. This CDR3 reads CASSFGGGDQPQHF. In DNA form, the CDR3 reads TGTGCCAGCAGCTTTGGAGGGGGTGATCAGCCCCAGCATTTT.

This chain uses TRBV30 with TRBJ2-1; D gene uncertain. This CDR3 is 16 amino acids long. Trimming pared 3 bases from V and 6 bases from J, leaving 21 bases between. Germline CDR1 is GTSNPN and CDR2 is SVGIG (reference sequence). CDR3 in DNA: TGTGCCTGGAGCCCCCCCCGGACGCTTGAAGGCAATGAGCAGTTCTTC. Translating it yields CAWSPPRTLEGNEQFF.

CDR3 DNA: TGCAGCGTTGAAGGACTATCTGAAGCTTTCTTT. This translates into CSVEGLSEAFF. The V gene is TRBV29-1, the J gene TRBJ1-1; D is unclear. Trimming pared 1 base from V and 6 bases from J, leaving 6 bases between. Germline V gene lookup returns CDR1 SQVTM and CDR2 ANQGSEA. The CDR3 length is 11 residues.

The chain couples TRBV27 to TRBJ2-1; D is uncertain. V dropped 10 bases and J dropped 5 bases, with 12 bases sitting between them. The CDR3 consists of 12 residues. In germline, CDR1 is MNHEY, CDR2 SMNVEV (reference sequence). In nucleotides, the CDR3 is TGTGCCACCCGGGCCCGGCACAATGAGCAGTTCTTC. As protein: CATRARHNEQFF.

This clone has more than one count but fewer than ten. This sequence joins TRBV5-4 and TRBJ1-2, with D possibly TRBD1 on 5 matching bases. This CDR3 has 14 amino acids. V was clipped by 5 bases and J by 2 bases, with 13 bases between them. Looked up from germline, CDR1 is SGHNT and CDR2 is YYREEE (reference sequence). The CDR3 region is CASSSRDENYGYTF. CDR3 nucleotide sequence: TGTGCCAGCAGTTCGAGGGACGAAAACTATGGCTACACCTTC.

V gene TRBV5-6 combines with J gene TRBJ2-3, with D tentatively TRBD2 (6 bases). CDR3 length: 17 residues. From germline, CDR1 is SGHDT and CDR2 YYEEEE. Trimming pared 1 base from V and 3 bases from J, leaving 18 bases between. CDR3 bases: TGTGCCAGCAGCTTGACCCCGGGACTTGTTAAGACAGATACGCAGTATTTT. Amino acids: CASSLTPGLVKTDTQYF.

This chain joins TRBV30 and TRBJ1-1, with D possibly being TRBD1 (5 bases). Germline CDR1 and CDR2: GTSNPN and SVGIG (reference sequence). Trimming stripped 4 bases from V and 4 bases from J, with 13 bases between. The CDR3 consists of 13 residues. The CDR3 region is CAWTPGSGTEAFF. The CDR3 DNA reads as TGTGCCTGGACCCCAGGGTCAGGCACTGAAGCTTTCTTT.

The rearrangement uses TRBV27 and TRBJ2-2, with TRBD2 matching 7 bases. The CDR3 has 16 residues. Germline CDR1 reads MNHEY; CDR2 reads SMNVEV (reference sequence). V lost 6 bases to trimming and J lost 5 bases; unmatched junction nucleotides: 12. The CDR3 coding sequence is TGTGCCAGCAGCTTGGTGCGGGGGTTAGGGACCGGGGAGCTGTTTTTT. Residues: CASSLVRGLGTGELFF.

In this sample, this clone turned up a few times. The chain uses TRBV15 and TRBJ2-1, with unresolved D. This CDR3 spans 13 amino acids. CDR1 LNHNV and CDR2 YYDKDF come from the germline V gene (reference sequence). V was clipped by 0 bases and J by 10 bases, with 10 bases between them. CDR3: CATSRDGAWEQFF. DNA for the CDR3: TGTGCCACCAGCAGAGATGGAGCATGGGAGCAGTTCTTC.

This clone has only a few counts. This chain joins TRBV5-1 and TRBJ1-2; 7 bases match TRBD1. V lost 4 bases, J lost 5 bases, and 14 bases stayed unmatched. The CDR3 sequence is 16 residues long. Per germline, CDR1 SGHRS and CDR2 YFSETQ. This chain's CDR3 is CASSQNPNDREYGYTF. CDR3 nucleotides: TGCGCCAGCAGCCAAAACCCCAACGACAGGGAATATGGCTACACCTTC.